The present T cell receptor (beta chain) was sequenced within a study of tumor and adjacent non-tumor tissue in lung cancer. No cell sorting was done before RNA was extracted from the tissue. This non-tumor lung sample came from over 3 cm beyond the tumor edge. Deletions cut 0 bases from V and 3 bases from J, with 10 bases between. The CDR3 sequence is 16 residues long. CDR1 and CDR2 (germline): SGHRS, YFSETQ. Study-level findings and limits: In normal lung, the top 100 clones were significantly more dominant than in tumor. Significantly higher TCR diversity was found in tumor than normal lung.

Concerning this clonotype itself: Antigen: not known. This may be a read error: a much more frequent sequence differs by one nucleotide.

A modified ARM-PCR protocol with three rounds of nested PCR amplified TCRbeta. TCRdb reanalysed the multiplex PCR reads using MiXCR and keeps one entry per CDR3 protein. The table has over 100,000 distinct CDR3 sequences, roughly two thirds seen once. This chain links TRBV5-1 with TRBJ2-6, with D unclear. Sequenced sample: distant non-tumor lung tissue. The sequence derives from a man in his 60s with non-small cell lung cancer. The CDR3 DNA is TGCGCCAGCAGCTTGGGGTTGGCTTTTGGGGCCAACGTCCTGACTTTC. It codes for CASSLGLAFGANVLTF.